These T cell receptor beta chains were read from a single sample in a study of tumor-infiltrating lymphocytes in primary liver carcinoma. One entry per CDR3 protein results from TCRdb running MiXCR on the multiplex PCR reads. The sample contains some 120,000 distinct CDR3 sequences, 55% to 75% of which appear only once. The specimen sequenced was liver tumor tissue from sampling region 3. The source of these receptors is a woman aged 55-70 years with primary liver carcinoma and hepatitis B virus infection. The CDR3 runs from the conserved cysteine through the conserved F or W. A D gene is named only where the DNA matches it firmly. Clone size is shown for a subset of rows, as once, few, many or a class of expanded clone.

DNA: TGTGCCAGCAGCTCGCGGACGGAGCCCTACGAGCAGTACTTC; CDR3: CASSSRTEPYEQYF; size: medium-sized; J: TRBJ2-7; V: TRBV11-2; D: -
DNA: TGTGCCAGCTCACCACGGACAGATACGCAGTATTTT; CDR3: CASSPRTDTQYF; size: few; J: TRBJ2-3; V: TRBV18; D: -
DNA: TGTGTCAGCAGCCCGGACAGGCTGAACACTGAAGCTCTCTTT; CDR3: CVSSPDRLNTEALF; size: -; J: TRBJ1-1; V: TRBV11-1; D: TRBD1
DNA: TGTGCCAGCAGCTTCGGACATACGAACGGCTACGAGCAGTACTTC; CDR3: CASSFGHTNGYEQYF; size: many; J: TRBJ2-7; V: TRBV11-2; D: -
DNA: TGCACCAGCAGCCCTGGACTAGCGGGAGGGATAACGAATGAGCAGTTCTTC; CDR3: CTSSPGLAGGITNEQFF; size: -; J: TRBJ2-1; V: TRBV5-1; D: TRBD2
DNA: TGTGCCAGCAGCTTATCCCTGTGGGTGCCGAACACCGGGGAGCTGTTTTTT; CDR3: CASSLSLWVPNTGELFF; size: -; J: TRBJ2-2; V: TRBV11-2; D: -
DNA: TGTGCCAGTACTTCGTACGGGGCCTCCTACGAGCAGTACTTC; CDR3: CASTSYGASYEQYF; size: -; J: TRBJ2-7; V: TRBV6-1; D: -
DNA: TGTGCCAGCAGTCGACTAGCGGGGGGGGGGGATACGCAGTATTTT; CDR3: CASSRLAGGGDTQYF; size: few; J: TRBJ2-3; V: TRBV6-1; D: TRBD2
DNA: TGTGCCAGCAGTACCGGGACGGGGTTGACTGAAGCTCTCTTT; CDR3: CASSTGTGLTEALF; size: -; J: TRBJ1-1; V: TRBV6-5; D: -
DNA: TGCGGCGTTGGGGATGGGGGGGCCCCGGAGACCCAGTACTTC; CDR3: CGVGDGGAPETQYF; size: -; J: TRBJ2-5; V: TRBV29-1; D: -
DNA: TGCGCCAGCAGTGAGCGACAGAGGACGAACACTGAAGCTTTCTTT; CDR3: CASSERQRTNTEAFF; size: once; J: TRBJ1-1; V: TRBV10-1; D: -
DNA: TGTTCCAGCGGAACTCGGACCCAGTGCTTC; CDR3: CSSGTRTQCF; size: -; J: TRBJ2-5; V: TRBV11-2; D: -
DNA: TGTGCCAGCAGCTTGGGACAGGGTTTAGGCTACGAGCAGTACTTC; CDR3: CASSLGQGLGYEQYF; size: medium-sized; J: TRBJ2-7; V: TRBV5-4; D: TRBD1
DNA: TGTGCCAGCAGCCCAAAACGGCTAGCGGGAGACGAGACCCAGTACTTC; CDR3: CASSPKRLAGDETQYF; size: many; J: TRBJ2-5; V: TRBV6-1; D: TRBD2
DNA: TGTGCCAGTAGTAATGTAGTTAAAGGAAAACTGTTTTTT; CDR3: CASSNVVKGKLFF; size: -; J: TRBJ1-4; V: TRBV19; D: -
DNA: TGCATCAGCAGCCTGGGTACTAGCGGGAGAGGAGAGACCCAGTACTTC; CDR3: CISSLGTSGRGETQYF; size: -; J: TRBJ2-5; V: TRBV4-1; D: TRBD2
DNA: TGTGCCAGCAGTTACACCCGGGAGGGCCGTCATGAGCAGTTCTTC; CDR3: CASSYTREGRHEQFF; size: -; J: TRBJ2-1; V: TRBV6-5; D: TRBD2
DNA: TGTGCCAGCAGCTTAGCTCCTGGGGGCCTACGGGGTGACACAGATACGCAGTATTTT; CDR3: CASSLAPGGLRGDTDTQYF; size: -; J: TRBJ2-3; V: TRBV11-2; D: -
DNA: TGTGCCAGCAGCACAGTTCCGCGTGGGGCTTTCTTT; CDR3: CASSTVPRGAFF; size: few; J: TRBJ1-1; V: TRBV28; D: -
DNA: TGTGCCAGCGGGTTGGCCTTCACTGAAGCTTTCTTT; CDR3: CASGLAFTEAFF; size: many; J: TRBJ1-1; V: TRBV6-1; D: -
DNA: TGTGCCAGCAGTACCACCAAGCGGGGGAGCAATCAGCTCCAGCATTTT; CDR3: CASSTTKRGSNQLQHF; size: -; J: TRBJ1-5; V: TRBV6-2/TRBV6-3; D: -
DNA: TGTGCTAGCAGTGAACCAGCAGATGAGCAGTTCTTC; CDR3: CASSEPADEQFF; size: -; J: TRBJ2-1; V: TRBV6-1; D: -
DNA: TGTGCCAGCAGCCAAGTGGTGTTGGGCGGGAGACGAGCAGAGACCCAGTACTTC; CDR3: CASSQVVLGGRRAETQYF; size: -; J: TRBJ2-5; V: TRBV14; D: TRBD2
DNA: TGTGCCAGCAGTGAGGGAGGAGGGTCCAATGAGCAGTTCTTC; CDR3: CASSEGGGSNEQFF; size: many; J: TRBJ2-1; V: TRBV6-1; D: -
DNA: TGTGCCAATAGTTCCGGGTCGGGGGGACGGTACTACGAGCAGTACTTC; CDR3: CANSSGSGGRYYEQYF; size: -; J: TRBJ2-7; V: TRBV6-1; D: TRBD2
DNA: TGTGCCTGGAGCAGACAGGGGTCGGGCACAGATACGCAGTATTTT; CDR3: CAWSRQGSGTDTQYF; size: many; J: TRBJ2-3; V: TRBV30; D: TRBD1
DNA: TGTGCCAGCAGAATAGGTGACAGGGTTACTGATACGCAGTATTTT; CDR3: CASRIGDRVTDTQYF; size: -; J: TRBJ2-3; V: TRBV6-1; D: TRBD1
DNA: TGTGCGAGCTCACCACCTAGCGGGGCGAACACCGGGGAGCCGTTTTTT; CDR3: CASSPPSGANTGEPFF; size: -; J: TRBJ2-2; V: TRBV18; D: TRBD2
DNA: TGTGCCAGCTGTTCCGGACAGGGGGGGTCGAATACGCAGTATTTT; CDR3: CASCSGQGGSNTQYF; size: once; J: TRBJ2-3; V: TRBV28; D: TRBD1
DNA: TGTGCCAGCACTTTAGTGCGTTACGGGGAGCTATTTTTT; CDR3: CASTLVRYGELFF; size: once; J: TRBJ2-2; V: TRBV11-2; D: -
DNA: TGTGCCAACAGCCGACGGGACAGAACGAACATTGAAGTTTTCTTT; CDR3: CANSRRDRTNIEVFF; size: -; J: TRBJ1-1; V: TRBV11-2; D: TRBD1